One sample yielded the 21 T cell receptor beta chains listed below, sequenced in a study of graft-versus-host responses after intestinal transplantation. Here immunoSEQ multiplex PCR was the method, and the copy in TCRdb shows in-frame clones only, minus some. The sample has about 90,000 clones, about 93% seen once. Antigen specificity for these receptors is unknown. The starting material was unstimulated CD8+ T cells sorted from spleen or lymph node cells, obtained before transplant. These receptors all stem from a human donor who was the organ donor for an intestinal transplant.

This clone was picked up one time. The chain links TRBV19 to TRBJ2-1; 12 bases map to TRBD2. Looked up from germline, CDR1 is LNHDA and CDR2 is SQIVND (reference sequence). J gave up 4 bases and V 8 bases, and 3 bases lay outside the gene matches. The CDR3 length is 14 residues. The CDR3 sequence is CASSSGGEYNEQFF. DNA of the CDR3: TGTGCCAGTTCTAGCGGGGGGGAGTACAATGAGCAGTTCTTC.

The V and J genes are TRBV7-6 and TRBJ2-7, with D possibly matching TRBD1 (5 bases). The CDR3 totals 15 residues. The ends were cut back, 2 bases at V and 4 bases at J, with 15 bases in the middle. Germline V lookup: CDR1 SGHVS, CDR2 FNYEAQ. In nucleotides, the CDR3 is TGTGCCAGCAGCTTATTTAGGGGTGCCCCATACGAGCAGTACTTC. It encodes CASSLFRGAPYEQYF.

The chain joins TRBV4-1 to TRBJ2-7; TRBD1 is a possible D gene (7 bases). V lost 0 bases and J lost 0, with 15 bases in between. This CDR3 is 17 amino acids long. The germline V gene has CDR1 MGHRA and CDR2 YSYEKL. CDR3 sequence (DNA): TGCGCCAGCAGCCAAGAACAGGGCAGGGGGGACTCCTACGAGCAGTACTTC. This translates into CASSQEQGRGDSYEQYF.

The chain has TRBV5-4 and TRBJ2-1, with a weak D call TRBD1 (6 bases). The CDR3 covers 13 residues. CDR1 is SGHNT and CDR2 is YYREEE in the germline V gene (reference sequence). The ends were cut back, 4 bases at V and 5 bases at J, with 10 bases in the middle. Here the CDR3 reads CASSLDRNNEQFF. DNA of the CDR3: TGTGCCAGCAGCCTGGACAGAAACAATGAGCAGTTCTTC.

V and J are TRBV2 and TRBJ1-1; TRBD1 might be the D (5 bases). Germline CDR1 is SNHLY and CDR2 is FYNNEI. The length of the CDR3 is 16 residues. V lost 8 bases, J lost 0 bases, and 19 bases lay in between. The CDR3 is CASGGGPNHLNTEAFF. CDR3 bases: TGTGCCAGCGGGGGGGGTCCCAACCATTTGAACACTGAAGCTTTCTTT.

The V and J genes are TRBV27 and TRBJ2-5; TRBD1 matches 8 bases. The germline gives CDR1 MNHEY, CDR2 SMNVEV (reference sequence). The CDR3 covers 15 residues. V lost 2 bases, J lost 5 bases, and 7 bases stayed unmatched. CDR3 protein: CASSLGGQGAETQYF. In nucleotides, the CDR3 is TGTGCCAGCAGTTTAGGAGGGCAGGGGGCGGAGACCCAGTACTTC.

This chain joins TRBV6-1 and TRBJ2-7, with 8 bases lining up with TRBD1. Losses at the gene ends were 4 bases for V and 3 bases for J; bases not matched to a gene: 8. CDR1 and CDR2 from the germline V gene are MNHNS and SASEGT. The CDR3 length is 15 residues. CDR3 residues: CASSVPTGEDYEQYF. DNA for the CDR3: TGTGCCAGCAGTGTCCCGACAGGGGAAGACTACGAGCAGTACTTC.

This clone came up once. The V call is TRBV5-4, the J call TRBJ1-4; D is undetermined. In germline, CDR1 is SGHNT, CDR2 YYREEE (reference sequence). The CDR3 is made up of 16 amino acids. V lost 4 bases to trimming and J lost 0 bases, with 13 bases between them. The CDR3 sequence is CASSPGWPATNEKLFF. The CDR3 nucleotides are TGTGCCAGCAGCCCAGGTTGGCCAGCAACTAATGAAAAACTGTTTTTT.

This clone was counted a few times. The CDR3 loop reads CASGQSYEQYF. The CDR3 DNA sequence: TGTGCCAGCGGGCAGTCCTACGAGCAGTACTTC. The chain is built from TRBV25-1 and TRBJ2-7; D is uncertain. Trimming removed 8 bases from V and 1 base from J, with 6 bases in between. CDR3 length equals 11 residues. In germline, CDR1 is MGHDK, CDR2 SYGVNS.

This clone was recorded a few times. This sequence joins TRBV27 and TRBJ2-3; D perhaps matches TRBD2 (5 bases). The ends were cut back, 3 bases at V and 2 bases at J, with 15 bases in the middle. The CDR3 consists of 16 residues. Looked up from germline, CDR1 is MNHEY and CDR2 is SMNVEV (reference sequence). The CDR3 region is CASSFSGLRPTDTQYF. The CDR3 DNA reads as TGTGCCAGCAGTTTTAGTGGACTTCGACCCACAGATACGCAGTATTTT.

CDR3 in DNA: TGTGCCAGCAGCCTCCTAGAAACCCCCTACGAGCAGTACTTC. The encoded protein is CASSLLETPYEQYF. This sequence joins TRBV9 and TRBJ2-7; D remains unclear. CDR3 length: 14 amino acids. Germline assignment: CDR1 SGDLS and CDR2 YYNGEE. V lost 4 bases to trimming and J lost 2 bases, with 13 bases between them.

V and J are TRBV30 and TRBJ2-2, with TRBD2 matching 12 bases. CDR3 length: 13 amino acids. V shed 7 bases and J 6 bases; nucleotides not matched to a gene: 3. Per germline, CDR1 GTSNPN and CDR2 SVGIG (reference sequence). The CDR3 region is CASRLAGAGELFF. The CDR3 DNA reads TGTGCCTCCCGACTAGCGGGGGCCGGGGAGCTGTTTTTT.

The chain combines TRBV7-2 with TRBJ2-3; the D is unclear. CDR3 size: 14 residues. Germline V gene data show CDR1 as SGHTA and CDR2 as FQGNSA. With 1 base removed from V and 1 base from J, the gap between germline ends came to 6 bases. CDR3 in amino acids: CASSLVSRTDTQYF. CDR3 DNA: TGTGCCAGCAGCTTAGTAAGCCGCACAGATACGCAGTATTTT.

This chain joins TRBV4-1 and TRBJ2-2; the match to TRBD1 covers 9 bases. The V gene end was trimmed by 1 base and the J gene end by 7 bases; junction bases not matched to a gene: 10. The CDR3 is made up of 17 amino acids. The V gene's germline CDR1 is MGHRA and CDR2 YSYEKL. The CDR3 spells CASSQAPQGAYSGELFF. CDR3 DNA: TGCGCCAGCAGCCAAGCCCCACAGGGGGCGTATAGCGGGGAGCTGTTTTTT.

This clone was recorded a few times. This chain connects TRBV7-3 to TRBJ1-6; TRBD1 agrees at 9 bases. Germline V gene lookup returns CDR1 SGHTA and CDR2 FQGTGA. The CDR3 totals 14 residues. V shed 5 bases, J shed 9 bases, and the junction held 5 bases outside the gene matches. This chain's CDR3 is CASSPGQGSSPLHF. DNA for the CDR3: TGTGCCAGCAGCCCGGGACAGGGAAGTTCACCCCTCCACTTT.

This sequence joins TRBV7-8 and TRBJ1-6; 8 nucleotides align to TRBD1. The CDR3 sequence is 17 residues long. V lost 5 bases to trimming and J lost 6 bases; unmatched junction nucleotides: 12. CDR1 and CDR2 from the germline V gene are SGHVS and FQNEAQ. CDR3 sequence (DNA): TGTGCCAGCAGCCTCGATGTTTGGACAGGGACTAATTCACCCCTCCACTTT. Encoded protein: CASSLDVWTGTNSPLHF.

The CDR3, as DNA: TGTGCCAGCAGTTTCGGACTAGCGCTCACAGATACGCAGTATTTT. It translates to CASSFGLALTDTQYF. V gene TRBV27 combines with J gene TRBJ2-3; the match to TRBD2 covers 9 bases. The CDR3 has 15 amino acids. CDR1 MNHEY and CDR2 SMNVEV come from the germline V gene (reference sequence). V dropped 3 bases and J dropped 2; count of bases not matched to a gene: 3.

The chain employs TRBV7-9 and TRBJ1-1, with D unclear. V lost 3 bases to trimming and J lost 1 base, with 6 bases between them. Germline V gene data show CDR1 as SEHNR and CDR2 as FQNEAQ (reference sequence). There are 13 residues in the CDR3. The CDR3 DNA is TGTGCCAGCAGCTTCAGCGAGAACACTGAAGCTTTCTTT. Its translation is CASSFSENTEAFF.

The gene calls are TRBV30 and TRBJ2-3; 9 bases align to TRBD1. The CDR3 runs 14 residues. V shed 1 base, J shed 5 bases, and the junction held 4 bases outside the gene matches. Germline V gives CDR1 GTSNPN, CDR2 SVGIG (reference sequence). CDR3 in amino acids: CAWSAGTGKDTQYF. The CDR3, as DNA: TGTGCCTGGAGTGCTGGGACAGGGAAAGATACGCAGTATTTT.

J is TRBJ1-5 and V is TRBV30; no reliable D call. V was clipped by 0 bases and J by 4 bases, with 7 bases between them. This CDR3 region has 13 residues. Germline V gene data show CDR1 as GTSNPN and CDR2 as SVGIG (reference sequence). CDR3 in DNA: TGTGCCTGGAGTGTATATGAGAATCAGCCCCAGCATTTT. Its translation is CAWSVYENQPQHF. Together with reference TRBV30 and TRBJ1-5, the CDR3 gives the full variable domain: SQTIHQWPATLVQPVGSPLSLECTVEGTSNPNLYWYRQAAGRGLQLLFYSVGIGQISSEVPQNLSASRPQDRQFILSSKKLLLSDSGFYLCAWSVYENQPQHFGDGTRLSIL.

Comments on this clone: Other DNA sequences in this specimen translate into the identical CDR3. The CDR3 region is CASSWGGEQYF. DNA of the CDR3: TGTGCCAGCAGTTGGGGGGGCGAGCAGTACTTC. V and J are TRBV27 and TRBJ2-7; 7 bases match TRBD2. In germline, CDR1 is MNHEY, CDR2 SMNVEV (reference sequence). The CDR3 has 11 residues. The J segment lost 6 bases and the V segment lost 4 bases, leaving 0 bases of the junction unmatched.